The 10 T cell receptor beta chains in this list originate from one sample, sequenced in a study of T-cell reconstitution after alpha-beta-depleted transplantation in children (dated by TCRdb to the mid-2010s). The sample's treatment or condition label, in plain terms: allogeneic hematopoietic cell transplantation with graft depleted of TCRalphabeta T cells and CD19 B cells. Libraries were built with PCR. Sequencing used an Illumina HiSeq 2500. TCR library preparation used molecular barcoding, with unique molecular identifiers applied to normalize quantification of the TCRbeta repertoire. TCRdb ran its own pipeline on the public reads, namely fastp trimming at Q25 and MiXCR clone calling, and kept in-frame beta chains. Rows merge per CDR3 protein into single entries with the most common DNA and genes. This sample gives around 100,000 distinct CDR3 sequences in total; approximately 10% of them show up just once. Of the sample, 34% is held by the ten largest clones.

The material was PBMCs, obtained before TCRalphabeta/CD19-depleted stem cell transplant. The receptors shown here come from a boy under 10 years old with acute lymphoblastic leukemia, due to receive a stem cell transplant.

The chain uses TRBV20-1 and TRBJ2-7; D gene uncertain. The CDR3 loop spans 12 amino acids. V was pared by 0 bases and J by 6 bases, with 9 bases between. Germline V CDR1 and CDR2: DFQATT, SNEGSKA (reference sequence). In nucleotides, the CDR3 is TGCAGTGCTAGAGAGGGATCAAGCGAGCAGTACTTC. Translated: CSAREGSSEQYF.

The CDR3 bases are TGCGCCAGCAGCTTGGCCCCAGGGACTCTCGAGCAGTACTTC. Translated, it gives CASSLAPGTLEQYF. The rearrangement links TRBV5-1 to TRBJ2-7, with TRBD2 as a possible D gene (6 bases). V was clipped by 0 bases and J by 6 bases, with 13 bases between them. This CDR3 spans 14 amino acids. Germline CDR1 reads SGHRS; CDR2 reads YFSETQ.

The rearrangement uses TRBV6-5 and TRBJ2-7, with D possibly being TRBD2 (6 bases). The V gene lost 2 bases and the J gene lost 7 bases, with 27 bases spanning the gap. Germline loops: CDR1 MNHEY, CDR2 SVGAGI. The CDR3 is 18 amino acids. CDR3 in DNA: TGTGCCAGCAGTTACGTTTCGGCGGGGCACCGTAGGACCGGGGAGCAGTACTTC. This sequence encodes CASSYVSAGHRRTGEQYF.

This clonotype was seen at least ten times. The chain employs TRBV5-1 and TRBJ2-1, with 10 bases fitting TRBD2. CDR3 length: 17 amino acids. The V and J ends lost 4 bases and 9 bases, in that order; junction bases with no gene match: 16. CDR1 and CDR2 from the germline V gene are SGHRS and YFSETQ. CDR3 residues: CASSPRVAGGTGAEQFF. In DNA, the CDR3 is TGCGCCAGCAGCCCTAGGGTAGCGGGAGGCACGGGGGCTGAGCAGTTCTTC.

This clonotype has only a few counts. This chain joins TRBV12-3 or TRBV12-4 and TRBJ2-3; a weak D match, TRBD1 (5 bases). The CDR3 is made up of 12 amino acids. V was cut by 1 base and J by 11 bases, with 10 bases left in between. CDR3 residues: CASSLGQGRQYF. The DNA of the CDR3 is TGTGCCAGCAGTTTAGGCCAGGGAAGGCAGTATTTT.

This clonotype appeared a few times. This chain joins TRBV7-6 and TRBJ2-7; 9 positions agree with TRBD1. The CDR3 totals 17 residues. The J segment lost 6 bases and the V segment lost 5 bases, leaving 17 bases of the junction unmatched. Germline V gives CDR1 SGHVS, CDR2 FNYEAQ. The CDR3 coding sequence is TGTGCCAGCAGCCCCCACCCCGGGACAGGGTTTCAATCCGAGCAGTACTTC. As protein: CASSPHPGTGFQSEQYF.

The V gene is TRBV4-2, the J gene TRBJ2-1, with TRBD2 matching over 8 bases. The length of the CDR3 is 13 residues. Trimming cost V 2 bases and J 6 bases; bases outside gene matches: 0. Germline-derived CDR1 and CDR2 are LGHNA and YNFKEQ. The CDR3 bases are TGTGCCAGCAGCCAAACTAGCGGCAATGAGCAGTTCTTC. It codes for CASSQTSGNEQFF.

The chain recombines TRBV27 with TRBJ2-4; unclear D gene. This CDR3 contains 15 residues. V was clipped by 6 bases and J by 7 bases, with 19 bases between them. CDR1 is MNHEY and CDR2 is SMNVEV in the germline V gene (reference sequence). The CDR3 nucleotides read TGTGCCAGCAGCTCCGGAATGCATGTAGGGAACATTCAGTACTTC. Translated: CASSSGMHVGNIQYF.

This clonotype came up a few times. The chain is built from TRBV5-1 and TRBJ2-7; possible D gene TRBD1, 5 bases. The CDR3 is made up of 11 amino acids. V was cut by 1 base and J by 12 bases, with 11 bases left in between. Per germline, CDR1 SGHRS and CDR2 YFSETQ. The CDR3 spells CASSLQGLSYF. The CDR3 nucleotides are TGCGCCAGCAGCTTGCAGGGTCTATCGTACTTC.

CDR3 in DNA: TGTGCCAGCCGGCATTCCGGCGCGGGTAACACCGGGGAGCTGTTTTTT. Translating gives CASRHSGAGNTGELFF. This rearrangement joins TRBV7-7 to TRBJ2-2; D is perhaps TRBD2 (5 bases). Germline V gene lookup returns CDR1 SSHAT and CDR2 FNYEAQ (reference sequence). The CDR3 is 16 amino acids. Trimming took off 8 bases at V and 2 bases at J, with 18 bases between the two ends.